Listed here is a single T cell receptor (beta chain). The data are from a study of cytomegalovirus exposure and HLA in healthy donors. The PCR employed 60 Vbeta primers together with 13 Jbeta primers. Measured with immunoSEQ multiplex PCR; TCRdb has only the in-frame clones, and not every one. The sample lists around 130,000 clones; 75% to 85% were seen once. Sequencing used PBMCs. The TCR comes from a young man in good health and CMV-seronegative.

The CDR3 region is CASTARDSEPQHF. CDR3 DNA: TGTGCCAGCACCGCGAGGGATTCTGAACCCCAGCATTTT. This rearrangement joins TRBV28 to TRBJ1-5; D gene unclear. CDR1 is MDHEN and CDR2 is SYDVKM in the germline V gene. Trimming took 7 bases from V and 10 from J, leaving 17 bases between them. The CDR3 is 13 amino acids.